These T cell receptor beta chains were read from a single sample in a study of blood T cell repertoires in COVID-19. Assay: immunoSEQ multiplex PCR; the TCRdb copy retains only in-frame clones and omits some. The top ten hold about 10% of the sample, which has over 200,000 clones, around nine tenths seen once. Sequenced sample: peripheral blood. The receptor set was obtained from a man aged 35 to 55 who had recovered from COVID-19. The CDR3 runs from the conserved cysteine through the conserved F or W. The D gene is left open where the match is weak. Size is stated for part of the rows, as once, few or many counts, or as a class when the clone is expanded.

CDR3nt: TGTGCCAGCAGCCGGTCTGGGGGACTAGCGGGAGCTTTCGGGGAGCTGTTTTTT; CDR3aa: CASSRSGGLAGAFGELFF; abundance: .; d_gene: TRBD2; j_gene: TRBJ2-2; v_gene: TRBV7-6
CDR3nt: TGTGCCTGGAACAGGGGCCTCCGGGAGACCCAGTACTTC; CDR3aa: CAWNRGLRETQYF; abundance: .; d_gene: TRBD1; j_gene: TRBJ2-5; v_gene: TRBV30
CDR3nt: TGTGCCAGCAGTTACATCCCCCAGGTCAACACTGAAGCTTTCTTT; CDR3aa: CASSYIPQVNTEAFF; abundance: .; d_gene: .; j_gene: TRBJ1-1; v_gene: TRBV6-2/TRBV6-3
CDR3nt: TGTGCCAGCTCGCGACGGGACAGGGGTTTCTCCTACGAGCAGTACTTC; CDR3aa: CASSRRDRGFSYEQYF; abundance: .; d_gene: TRBD1; j_gene: TRBJ2-7; v_gene: TRBV18
CDR3nt: TGTGCCAGCAGTTCTAGCCTGCATGGCTACACCTTC; CDR3aa: CASSSSLHGYTF; abundance: .; d_gene: .; j_gene: TRBJ1-2; v_gene: TRBV2
CDR3nt: TGTGCCAGCAGGATCAGGGGGCTCTATGGCTACACCTTC; CDR3aa: CASRIRGLYGYTF; abundance: .; d_gene: TRBD1; j_gene: TRBJ1-2; v_gene: TRBV12-3/TRBV12-4
CDR3nt: .; CDR3aa: CPIILERAGGYEQYF; abundance: .; d_gene: .; j_gene: TRBJ2-7; v_gene: TRBV6-5
CDR3nt: TGTGCCAGCAGCTCTACTAGCGGGGGAATCAATGAGCAGTTCTTC; CDR3aa: CASSSTSGGINEQFF; abundance: .; d_gene: TRBD2; j_gene: TRBJ2-1; v_gene: TRBV6-5
CDR3nt: TGTGCCAGCAGCTTAGGACTAGCGGGGGGTACGGGGGAGACCCAGTACTTC; CDR3aa: CASSLGLAGGTGETQYF; abundance: .; d_gene: TRBD2; j_gene: TRBJ2-5; v_gene: TRBV7-2
CDR3nt: TGTGCCAGCAGCGTAGGTCTCGGCAGGGTCGTTGCGAACACCGGGGAGCTGTTTTTT; CDR3aa: CASSVGLGRVVANTGELFF; abundance: few; d_gene: .; j_gene: TRBJ2-2; v_gene: TRBV9
CDR3nt: TGCGCCAGCAGCCCCTTTTACTCTGGGGCCAACGTCCTGACTTTC; CDR3aa: CASSPFYSGANVLTF; abundance: .; d_gene: .; j_gene: TRBJ2-6; v_gene: TRBV4-1
CDR3nt: TGTGCCAGCAGCCTAAGACTAGCGGGGTACTACAATGAGCAGTTCTTC; CDR3aa: CASSLRLAGYYNEQFF; abundance: few; d_gene: TRBD2; j_gene: TRBJ2-1; v_gene: TRBV7-2
CDR3nt: TGTGCCAGCAGCTTGGCGGGAGGGAACACTGAAGCTTTCTTT; CDR3aa: CASSLAGGNTEAFF; abundance: once; d_gene: .; j_gene: TRBJ1-1; v_gene: TRBV7-8
CDR3nt: TGTGCCCGCGGGGGGACTAGCGGGGGGCCCCGGACCTACAATGAGCAGTTCTTC; CDR3aa: CARGGTSGGPRTYNEQFF; abundance: .; d_gene: TRBD2; j_gene: TRBJ2-1; v_gene: TRBV2
CDR3nt: TGTGCCAGCCGGGACAGGGGAAGCGGTGTAGCTTTCTTT; CDR3aa: CASRDRGSGVAFF; abundance: .; d_gene: TRBD1; j_gene: TRBJ1-1; v_gene: TRBV5-4
CDR3nt: TGTGCCAGCAGCTCAGACAGGGCTGCGAAAGGCTACACCTTC; CDR3aa: CASSSDRAAKGYTF; abundance: .; d_gene: TRBD1; j_gene: TRBJ1-2; v_gene: TRBV6-6
CDR3nt: TGTGCCAGCAGCCGCGGACTAGCGGGAGTCCCCTACGAGCAGTACTTC; CDR3aa: CASSRGLAGVPYEQYF; abundance: .; d_gene: TRBD2; j_gene: TRBJ2-7; v_gene: TRBV3-1/TRBV3-2
CDR3nt: TGTGCCAGCAGTAACAGGGCCTCCTACGAGCAGTACTTC; CDR3aa: CASSNRASYEQYF; abundance: .; d_gene: .; j_gene: TRBJ2-7; v_gene: TRBV7-2
CDR3nt: TGCGCCAGCAGATTCGACAGGGACAATGAGCAGTTCTTC; CDR3aa: CASRFDRDNEQFF; abundance: .; d_gene: TRBD1; j_gene: TRBJ2-1; v_gene: TRBV5-1
CDR3nt: TGTGCCAGTACTGACGGGACAGGGGTCAATTCACCCCTCCACTTT; CDR3aa: CASTDGTGVNSPLHF; abundance: few; d_gene: TRBD1; j_gene: TRBJ1-6; v_gene: TRBV19
CDR3nt: TGTGCCAGCCTACTAGCGGGGGTCGGGACCCAGTACTTC; CDR3aa: CASLLAGVGTQYF; abundance: .; d_gene: TRBD2; j_gene: TRBJ2-5; v_gene: TRBV28
CDR3nt: TGTGCCAGCAGTTCACACGGTAATCGGGTGCAGTACTTC; CDR3aa: CASSSHGNRVQYF; abundance: .; d_gene: .; j_gene: TRBJ2-7; v_gene: TRBV12-3/TRBV12-4
CDR3nt: TGCGCCAGCAGGGGGACAGGTGGGCATGGTGAGCAGTTCTTC; CDR3aa: CASRGTGGHGEQFF; abundance: .; d_gene: TRBD1; j_gene: TRBJ2-1; v_gene: TRBV10-1
CDR3nt: TGTGCCAGCAGTTACATCACTAGCGGGGGGCCACGGGAGCAGTACTTC; CDR3aa: CASSYITSGGPREQYF; abundance: .; d_gene: TRBD2; j_gene: TRBJ2-7; v_gene: TRBV6-5
CDR3nt: TGTGCCAGCAGCCTAAGGATGGGTGGGCCCACTGAAGCTTTCTTT; CDR3aa: CASSLRMGGPTEAFF; abundance: .; d_gene: .; j_gene: TRBJ1-1; v_gene: TRBV3-1/TRBV3-2
CDR3nt: TGCGCCAGCAGCCAAGATTTCCAGCGGGGGGTTAATGAGCAGTTCTTC; CDR3aa: CASSQDFQRGVNEQFF; abundance: .; d_gene: TRBD2; j_gene: TRBJ2-1; v_gene: TRBV4-3
CDR3nt: TGTGCCAGCAGCCAACCCACTGACGATCACTCGAGTGACAGGCGGGGGCGATGGGGTGAGCAGTTCTTC; CDR3aa: CASSQPTDDHSSDRRGRWGEQFF; abundance: once; d_gene: .; j_gene: TRBJ2-1; v_gene: TRBV3-1/TRBV3-2
CDR3nt: TGTGCCAGCAGGTCTACAGGGGATGAGCAGTTCTTC; CDR3aa: CASRSTGDEQFF; abundance: .; d_gene: TRBD1; j_gene: TRBJ2-1; v_gene: TRBV12-3/TRBV12-4
CDR3nt: TGTGCCAGCAGCTTAGCGGGACAGGGAATGGAGACCCAGTACTTC; CDR3aa: CASSLAGQGMETQYF; abundance: .; d_gene: TRBD1; j_gene: TRBJ2-5; v_gene: TRBV7-9
CDR3nt: TGTGCCAGCAGCCCGACTAGCGGGAGTTTTGTCTACAATGAGCAGTTCTTC; CDR3aa: CASSPTSGSFVYNEQFF; abundance: .; d_gene: TRBD2; j_gene: TRBJ2-1; v_gene: TRBV11-2
CDR3nt: TGTGCCAGTAACCCTTTGCCCGGGACAGGGAATGGCTACACCTTC; CDR3aa: CASNPLPGTGNGYTF; abundance: few; d_gene: TRBD1; j_gene: TRBJ1-2; v_gene: TRBV19
CDR3nt: TGTGCCAGCAGCCGTGCAGGGGGCGGGTCATTGAGCTCCTACGAGCAGTACTTC; CDR3aa: CASSRAGGGSLSSYEQYF; abundance: .; d_gene: TRBD1; j_gene: TRBJ2-7; v_gene: TRBV11-2
CDR3nt: TGTGCCACCCAGCGGTTATGGAAGGGGGCTCAGCCCCAGCATTTT; CDR3aa: CATQRLWKGAQPQHF; abundance: .; d_gene: TRBD1; j_gene: TRBJ1-5; v_gene: TRBV6-5
CDR3nt: TGTGCCAGCAGCAACGGACAGAACCCCAATGAGCAGTTCTTC; CDR3aa: CASSNGQNPNEQFF; abundance: once; d_gene: .; j_gene: TRBJ2-1; v_gene: TRBV5-4
CDR3nt: TGTGCCAGTAGATTTAGCGGGACGCAGTATTTT; CDR3aa: CASRFSGTQYF; abundance: .; d_gene: TRBD2; j_gene: TRBJ2-3; v_gene: TRBV19
CDR3nt: TGTGCCAGCAGCACCGGGACAGGGACGAATGACGAGCAGTACTTC; CDR3aa: CASSTGTGTNDEQYF; abundance: .; d_gene: TRBD1; j_gene: TRBJ2-7; v_gene: TRBV7-9
CDR3nt: TGTGCCAGTAGTGGCGAAGCAGGGTACGAGCAGTACTTC; CDR3aa: CASSGEAGYEQYF; abundance: .; d_gene: .; j_gene: TRBJ2-7; v_gene: TRBV19
CDR3nt: TGCGCCAGCAGCCTTAACGAGGGGACAGGGGTCTCACCCCTCCACTTT; CDR3aa: CASSLNEGTGVSPLHF; abundance: .; d_gene: TRBD1; j_gene: TRBJ1-6; v_gene: TRBV4-1
CDR3nt: TGCGCCAGCAGCTTGGTGGCAGGCTCTGGAAACACCATATATTTT; CDR3aa: CASSLVAGSGNTIYF; abundance: once; d_gene: .; j_gene: TRBJ1-3; v_gene: TRBV5-1
CDR3nt: TGTGCCAGCGGACGACTAGCGGGGGGGCCTGATGAGCAGTTCTTC; CDR3aa: CASGRLAGGPDEQFF; abundance: .; d_gene: TRBD2; j_gene: TRBJ2-1; v_gene: TRBV27
CDR3nt: TGTGCCAGCAGTCTGACTAAGATGAATGAGCAGTTCTTC; CDR3aa: CASSLTKMNEQFF; abundance: .; d_gene: .; j_gene: TRBJ2-1; v_gene: TRBV12-3/TRBV12-4
CDR3nt: TGTGCCAGCAGCTTGGAAGGGGTGAGTCAGCCCCAGCATTTT; CDR3aa: CASSLEGVSQPQHF; abundance: few; d_gene: .; j_gene: TRBJ1-5; v_gene: TRBV5-6
CDR3nt: TGTGCCAGCAGCTTCCGGCGGGGGGACTCCTACGAGCAGTACTTC; CDR3aa: CASSFRRGDSYEQYF; abundance: .; d_gene: TRBD2; j_gene: TRBJ2-7; v_gene: TRBV11-2
CDR3nt: TGCGCCAGCAGCCAGCAGGATCGCACTGAAGCTTTCTTT; CDR3aa: CASSQQDRTEAFF; abundance: .; d_gene: .; j_gene: TRBJ1-1; v_gene: TRBV4-3
CDR3nt: TGTGCCAGCAGCCCTTTAAGGGGGATAGATACGCAGTATTTT; CDR3aa: CASSPLRGIDTQYF; abundance: .; d_gene: .; j_gene: TRBJ2-3; v_gene: TRBV7-9
CDR3nt: TGCGCCAGCAGCCAATACCACGGGTTCGGGTCGAACACTGAAGCTTTCTTT; CDR3aa: CASSQYHGFGSNTEAFF; abundance: .; d_gene: .; j_gene: TRBJ1-1; v_gene: TRBV4-1
CDR3nt: TGTGCCAGCAGCTTAGGACTAGCGGGGGGCTTCACAGATACGCAGTATTTT; CDR3aa: CASSLGLAGGFTDTQYF; abundance: .; d_gene: TRBD2; j_gene: TRBJ2-3; v_gene: TRBV7-2
CDR3nt: TGTGCCAGCAGTAGGGAACAGGGTGGGGGAACTGAAGCTTTCTTT; CDR3aa: CASSREQGGGTEAFF; abundance: .; d_gene: .; j_gene: TRBJ1-1; v_gene: TRBV2
CDR3nt: TGTGCCAGCAGCTCTGTTAGACAGCTAAGCGACACTGAAGCTTTCTTT; CDR3aa: CASSSVRQLSDTEAFF; abundance: .; d_gene: .; j_gene: TRBJ1-1; v_gene: TRBV11-2
CDR3nt: TGTGCCAGCAGCTCCCACAAAGGACGGGGGGCCATCACCTCCTACGAGCAGTACTTC; CDR3aa: CASSSHKGRGAITSYEQYF; abundance: .; d_gene: .; j_gene: TRBJ2-7; v_gene: TRBV13
CDR3nt: TGTGCCATCAGTGAGGGGGGGGCGTCGGGCTACACCTTC; CDR3aa: CAISEGGASGYTF; abundance: .; d_gene: .; j_gene: TRBJ1-2; v_gene: TRBV10-3
CDR3nt: TGTGCCATGAGAGGTCGGAACTATGGCTACACCTTC; CDR3aa: CAMRGRNYGYTF; abundance: .; d_gene: .; j_gene: TRBJ1-2; v_gene: TRBV5-6
CDR3nt: TGTGCCAGCAGTTACGGGAGGCAAATGGGGGAGCTGTTTTTT; CDR3aa: CASSYGRQMGELFF; abundance: few; d_gene: .; j_gene: TRBJ2-2; v_gene: TRBV6-5
CDR3nt: TGCGCCAGCAGCCTAACTTCCCGGACAGGGGGCGCAGATACGCAGTATTTT; CDR3aa: CASSLTSRTGGADTQYF; abundance: .; d_gene: TRBD1; j_gene: TRBJ2-3; v_gene: TRBV4-3
CDR3nt: TGTGCCAGCAGTCCGGACAGGGGCCAAAGGGGGACCCAGTACTTC; CDR3aa: CASSPDRGQRGTQYF; abundance: .; d_gene: TRBD1; j_gene: TRBJ2-5; v_gene: TRBV7-2
CDR3nt: TGTGCCAGAAGACCACAGGGGCTCCCTAACCACAATGAGCAGTTCTTC; CDR3aa: CARRPQGLPNHNEQFF; abundance: .; d_gene: TRBD1; j_gene: TRBJ2-1; v_gene: TRBV5-3
CDR3nt: TGTGCCAGCAGTCGCGGACTAGCGGGGGGGCTACCAGATACGCAGTATTTT; CDR3aa: CASSRGLAGGLPDTQYF; abundance: .; d_gene: TRBD2; j_gene: TRBJ2-3; v_gene: TRBV27
CDR3nt: TGTGCCAGCAGCCCCCGACTTCAGGAGCAGTTCTTC; CDR3aa: CASSPRLQEQFF; abundance: .; d_gene: .; j_gene: TRBJ2-1; v_gene: TRBV11-1
CDR3nt: TGTGCCAGCAGCGTCAGAGGGCCCGATACGCAGTATTTT; CDR3aa: CASSVRGPDTQYF; abundance: few; d_gene: .; j_gene: TRBJ2-3; v_gene: TRBV9